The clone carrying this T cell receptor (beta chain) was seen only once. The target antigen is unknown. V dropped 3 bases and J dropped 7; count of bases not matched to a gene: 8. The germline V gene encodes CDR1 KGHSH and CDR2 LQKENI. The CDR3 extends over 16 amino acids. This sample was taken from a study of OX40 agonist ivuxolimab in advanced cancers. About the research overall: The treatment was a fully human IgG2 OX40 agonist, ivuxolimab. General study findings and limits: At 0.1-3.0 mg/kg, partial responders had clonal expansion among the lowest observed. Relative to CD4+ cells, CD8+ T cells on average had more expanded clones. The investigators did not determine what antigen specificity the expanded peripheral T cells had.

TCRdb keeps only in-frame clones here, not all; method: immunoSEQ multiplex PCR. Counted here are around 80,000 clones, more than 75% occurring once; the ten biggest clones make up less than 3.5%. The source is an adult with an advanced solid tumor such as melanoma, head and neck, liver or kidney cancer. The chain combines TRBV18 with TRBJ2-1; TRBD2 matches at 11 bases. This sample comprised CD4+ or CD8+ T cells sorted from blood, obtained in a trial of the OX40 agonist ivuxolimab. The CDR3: CASSPFASGGTNEQFF. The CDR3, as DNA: TGTGCCAGCTCACCCTTCGCTAGCGGGGGGACTAATGAGCAGTTCTTC.